The present entry profiles one TCR beta chain with its context. The PCR employed 60 Vbeta primers together with 13 Jbeta primers. Profiling relied on immunoSEQ multiplex PCR, and the TCRdb table lists in-frame clones only, not all of them. The table includes about 160,000 clones, approximately 83% detected once. This record comes from a study of cytomegalovirus exposure and HLA in healthy donors. Germline V CDR1 and CDR2: LNHDA, SQIVND (reference sequence). This CDR3 spans 16 amino acids. Between the trimmed V and J ends, which lost 3 bases and 0 bases, there was a span of 12 bases. The sample comprised PBMCs. This TCR came from a woman under 30 in good health and CMV-seronegative. The chain carries TRBV19 and TRBJ2-4; D is perhaps TRBD2 (6 bases). DNA of the CDR3: TGTGCCAGTAGTATCGGGAGCTTTATAGCCAAAAACATTCAGTACTTC. Encoded protein: CASSIGSFIAKNIQYF.